This TCR beta chain is from a study of identical twins. Germline loops: CDR1 MDHEN, CDR2 SYDVKM. The CDR3 is made up of 15 amino acids. V lost 5 bases to trimming and J lost 7 bases; unmatched junction nucleotides: 8. TCRdb analysed the 5' RACE reads with MiXCR anew, one entry per CDR3 protein. Among approximately 600,000 distinct CDR3 sequences listed, just over 7% were seen once. Study conclusions and caveats: There is a chance that invariant MAIT and iNKT cells partially muddied zero-insertion analyses. It was out-of-frame TCR alpha sharing in monozygotic twins that models underestimated. Memory repertoires lacked the insertion deficit that abundant cord blood beta clonotypes showed. Twin-shared out-of-frame alpha sequences showed excess low generation probability.

About this clonotype: Its antigen is undetermined.

These data also formed part of another study, on yellow fever vaccine responses in identical twins.

The chain uses TRBV28 and TRBJ2-1, with 10 nucleotides matching TRBD2. The sample consisted of PBMCs. This sequence was found in a woman between 18 and 29 years old in good health. CDR3 residues: CASSNLAGAGNEQFF. CDR3 DNA sequence: TGTGCCAGCAGTAATCTAGCGGGAGCTGGTAATGAGCAGTTCTTC.